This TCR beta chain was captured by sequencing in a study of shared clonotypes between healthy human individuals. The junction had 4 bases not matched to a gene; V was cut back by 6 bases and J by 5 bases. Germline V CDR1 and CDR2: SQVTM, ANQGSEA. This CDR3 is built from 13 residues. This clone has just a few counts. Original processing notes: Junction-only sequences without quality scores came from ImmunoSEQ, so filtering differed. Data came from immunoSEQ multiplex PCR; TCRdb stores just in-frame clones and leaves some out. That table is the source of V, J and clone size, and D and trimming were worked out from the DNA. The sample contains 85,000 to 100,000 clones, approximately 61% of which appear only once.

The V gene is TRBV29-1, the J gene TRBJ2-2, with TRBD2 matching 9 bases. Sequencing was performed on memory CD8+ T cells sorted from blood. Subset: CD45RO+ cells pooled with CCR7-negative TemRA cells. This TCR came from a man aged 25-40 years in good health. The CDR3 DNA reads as TGCAGCGTCGTGACTAGCGGTACCGGGGAGCTGTTTTTT. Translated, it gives CSVVTSGTGELFF.